The next 27 T cell receptor beta chains were all read from a single sample in a study of T cell therapy after organ transplantation. Some clones are missing from TCRdb's copy, which holds only in-frame ones; the method was immunoSEQ multiplex PCR. Found here are some 17,000 clones, over 75% of them singletons; the top ten hold 31%. No antigen is known for these receptors. The time point: 20-29 weeks after completion of therapy. Sequencing used CD8+ T cells from blood, obtained after autologous CMV-specific T cell therapy. These TCRs come from a human patient who had received a solid organ transplant and had CMV disease. These T cells may partly come from the graft donor.

By proportion, this clone is large. The rearrangement uses TRBV7-2 and TRBJ2-7, with D perhaps TRBD2 (7 bases). CDR1 is SGHTA, CDR2 FQGNSA, per germline. CDR3 length: 16 residues. Trimming cost V 5 bases and J 3 bases, with 20 bases left between them. The DNA for the CDR3 is TGTGCCAGCAGCCCAGTTGGGGGGGCGGGACACTACGAGCAGTACTTC. The encoded protein is CASSPVGGAGHYEQYF.

The chain links TRBV10-3 to TRBJ1-3; D gene unclear. Trimming cost V 8 bases and J 4 bases, with 18 bases left between them. This CDR3 spans 15 amino acids. Germline V gives CDR1 ENHRY, CDR2 SYGVKD. In nucleotides, the CDR3 is TGTGCCATCTCAGGACTCTCTGCCTCCGGAAACACCATATATTTT. Protein sequence: CAISGLSASGNTIYF.

This clone was recorded a few times. The sample contains more than one DNA sequence encoding this CDR3. The chain employs TRBV9 and TRBJ2-2; 7 nucleotides agree with TRBD1. The J segment lost 3 bases and the V segment lost 2 bases, leaving 1 base of the junction unmatched. The CDR3 totals 14 residues. Germline lookup yields CDR1 SGDLS and CDR2 YYNGEE. The CDR3 DNA is TGTGCCAGCAGCGTCGGGACAGACACCGGGGAGCTGTTTTTT. Translating gives CASSVGTDTGELFF.

Relative to its sample, this clone is medium-sized. The chain combines TRBV7-6 with TRBJ1-4; TRBD1 aligns across 7 bases. V gave up 5 bases and J gave up 3 bases; unmatched junction bases: 12. The CDR3 covers 17 residues. Germline V gives CDR1 SGHVS, CDR2 FNYEAQ. CDR3 amino acids: CASSPRKGGLANEKLFF. The CDR3 nucleotides are TGTGCCAGCAGCCCTCGAAAAGGGGGCCTGGCTAATGAAAAACTGTTTTTT.

This clone was picked up one time. The chain links TRBV7-8 to TRBJ1-3; 8 bases map to TRBD1. V lost 5 bases, J lost 4 bases, and 7 bases stayed unmatched. Looked up from germline, CDR1 is SGHVS and CDR2 is FQNEAQ. CDR3 length: 15 residues. CDR3: CASSPGQGIGNTIYF. CDR3 DNA sequence: TGTGCCAGCAGCCCCGGACAGGGAATAGGAAACACCATATATTTT.

This sequence joins TRBV5-4 and TRBJ1-2; weak D call: TRBD1 (6 bases). Germline V gene data show CDR1 as SGHNT and CDR2 as YYREEE (reference sequence). V lost 4 bases and J lost 2, with 12 bases in between. The CDR3 runs 14 residues. CDR3 region: CASSPDSDNYGYTF. CDR3 bases: TGTGCCAGCAGCCCGGACAGCGACAACTATGGCTACACCTTC. Supplemented by reference TRBV5-4 and TRBJ1-2, the full variable domain reads ETGVTQSPTHLIKTRGQQVTLRCSSQSGHNTVSWYQQALGQGPQFIFQYYREEENGRGNFPPRFSGLQFPNYSSELNVNALELDDSALYLCASSPDSDNYGYTFGSGTRLTVV.

The CDR3 sequence: CASSYSAGGTEAFF. DNA of the CDR3: TGTGCCAGCAGTTACTCAGCAGGGGGCACTGAAGCTTTCTTT. The J gene is TRBJ1-1, the V gene TRBV6-5, with TRBD1 matching 7 bases. V trimming: 0 bases; J trimming: 4 bases; junction bases outside the gene matches: 2. CDR1 is MNHEY, CDR2 SVGAGI, per germline. The CDR3 spans 14 residues.

V and J are TRBV28 and TRBJ1-1; no clear D. Trimming removed 5 bases at V and 1 base at J, with 8 bases between. Germline V gene sequence: CDR1 MDHEN, CDR2 SYDVKM. The CDR3 extends over 13 amino acids. The CDR3 coding sequence is TGTGCCAGCAGTCCTAGTTGGAACACTGAAGCTTTCTTT. Residues: CASSPSWNTEAFF.

This chain connects TRBV9 to TRBJ2-1; unclear D gene. Deletions cut 4 bases from V and 4 bases from J, with 24 bases between. The CDR3 sequence is 18 residues long. Germline V gene sequence: CDR1 SGDLS, CDR2 YYNGEE. The CDR3 loop is CASSSTNPATNDYNEQFF. In DNA form, the CDR3 reads TGTGCCAGCAGCAGCACCAACCCAGCTACGAACGATTACAATGAGCAGTTCTTC. The full variable domain, with the rest looked up from reference TRBV9 and TRBJ2-1, is DSGVTQTPKHLITATGQRVTLRCSPRSGDLSVYWYQQSLDQGLQFLIQYYNGEERAKGNILERFSAQQFPDLHSELNLSSLELGDSALYFCASSSTNPATNDYNEQFFGPGTRLTVL.

The chain combines TRBV5-6 with TRBJ1-2; D unclear. V was pared by 5 bases and J by 5 bases, with 13 bases between. This CDR3 has 13 residues. Germline V gives CDR1 SGHDT, CDR2 YYEEEE. CDR3 amino acids: CASSQEMSYGYTF. CDR3 nucleotide sequence: TGTGCCAGCAGTCAGGAGATGTCATATGGCTACACCTTC.

There are a few counts of this clone. V usage is TRBV4-1 and J usage is TRBJ2-7; 7 nucleotides match TRBD2. The germline V gene has CDR1 MGHRA and CDR2 YSYEKL. The CDR3 length is 16 residues. The ends lost 3 bases at V and 4 bases at J; junction bases unmatched: 12. The CDR3 reads CASSQEPPGGGYEQYF. The CDR3, as DNA: TGCGCCAGCAGCCAGGAGCCCCCGGGGGGAGGATACGAGCAGTACTTC.

The chain recombines TRBV21-1 with TRBJ2-5; the table calls TRBD2, which could not be checked here. TRBV21-1 is a pseudogene locus. The CDR3 contains 19 residues. The CDR3 region is CASSKQPPGPRGGRETQYF. CDR3 nucleotides: TGTGCCAGCAGCAAGCAGCCCCCCGGACCCAGGGGCGGGAGGGAGACCCAGTACTTC.

The rearrangement joins TRBV6-6 to TRBJ1-2, with D unresolved. This CDR3 has 12 amino acids. Trimming stripped 7 bases from V and 4 bases from J, with 10 bases between. Germline CDR1 and CDR2: MNHNY and SVGAGI (reference sequence). DNA of the CDR3: TGTGCCAGCAACCCATTAAGCTATGGCTACACCTTC. This sequence encodes CASNPLSYGYTF.

This clone is medium-sized by share. The chain has TRBV5-1 and TRBJ1-1, with a tentative D call TRBD1 (6 bases). CDR3 length equals 16 residues. Germline values: CDR1 SGHRS, CDR2 YFSETQ. V lost 2 bases to trimming and J lost 3 bases, with 17 bases between them. The CDR3 is CASSLGSGGAYTEAFF. In nucleotides, the CDR3 is TGCGCCAGCAGCTTAGGCTCTGGGGGGGCCTACACTGAAGCTTTCTTT.

This clone was observed a single time. The chain joins TRBV2 to TRBJ1-3, with D perhaps matching TRBD1 (5 bases). The CDR3 consists of 15 residues. In germline, CDR1 is SNHLY, CDR2 FYNNEI. The V end lost 3 bases, the J end lost 0 bases, and 9 bases lay between the germline ends. CDR3 protein: CASSDGASSGNTIYF. The CDR3 DNA reads TGTGCCAGCAGTGATGGGGCGAGCTCTGGAAACACCATATATTTT.

The V and J genes are TRBV6-6 and TRBJ1-1, with D uncertain. CDR3 length: 15 residues. V was cut by 4 bases and J by 0 bases, with 12 bases left in between. The germline CDR1 and CDR2 sequences are MNHNY and SVGAGI (reference sequence). The CDR3 DNA is TGTGCCAGCAGTTTGATGCTGAACATGAACACTGAAGCTTTCTTT. Translation: CASSLMLNMNTEAFF.

This clone was seen more than once but under ten times. V usage is TRBV6-1 and J usage is TRBJ2-1, with TRBD1 matching 8 bases. Trimming took 7 bases from V and 3 from J; bases not matched to a gene: 2. Looked up from germline, CDR1 is MNHNS and CDR2 is SASEGT. This CDR3 comprises 13 residues. This chain's CDR3 is CASIGTGYNEQFF. CDR3 coding DNA: TGTGCCAGCATTGGGACAGGCTACAATGAGCAGTTCTTC.

The chain recombines TRBV11-2 with TRBJ2-7, with 8 bases matching TRBD1. J was trimmed by 4 bases and V by 2 bases; bases with no gene match: 10. This CDR3 has 16 amino acids. The germline gives CDR1 SGHAT, CDR2 FQNNGV. CDR3: CASSLTGGHTGYEQYF. The DNA of the CDR3 is TGTGCCAGCAGCTTAACAGGGGGTCACACAGGTTACGAGCAGTACTTC.

In its sample, this clone is large. The rearrangement joins TRBV7-9 to TRBJ2-7; 8 bases match TRBD1. The CDR3 contains 16 residues. Germline trimming cut 6 bases from V and 0 bases from J; bases unmatched to any gene: 10. Germline V gene lookup returns CDR1 SEHNR and CDR2 FQNEAQ (reference sequence). The CDR3 loop reads CASSLEPGQASYEQYF. Written as DNA, the CDR3 is TGTGCCAGCAGTCTCGAGCCGGGACAGGCCTCCTACGAGCAGTACTTC. The entire variable domain, with the rest obtained from reference TRBV7-9 and TRBJ2-7, is as follows: DTGVSQNPRHKITKRGQNVTFRCDPISEHNRLYWYRQTLGQGPEFLTYFQNEAQLEKSRLLSDRFSAERPKGSFSTLEIQRTEQGDSAMYLCASSLEPGQASYEQYFGPGTRLTVT.

This rearrangement joins TRBV27 to TRBJ2-7, with D unresolved. The CDR3 spans 12 residues. Trimming took off 5 bases at V and 7 bases at J, with 12 bases between the two ends. Germline V gene sequence: CDR1 MNHEY, CDR2 SMNVEV (reference sequence). In DNA, the CDR3 is TGTGCCAGCAGTCCGAACCGTTTGGAGCAGTACTTC. It codes for CASSPNRLEQYF.

This clone was seen a handful of times. The chain uses TRBV7-8 and TRBJ2-5; possibly TRBD1 or TRBD2 for D (5 bases each). Trimming cost V 5 bases and J 5 bases, with 18 bases left between them. Germline V gene lookup returns CDR1 SGHVS and CDR2 FQNEAQ. CDR3 size: 15 residues. The CDR3 DNA sequence: TGTGCCAGCAGCATACTCATCGGTGAGGGGGAGACCCAGTACTTC. Its protein product is CASSILIGEGETQYF.

The chain joins TRBV27 to TRBJ1-2, with unresolved D. Trimming took off 7 bases at V and 1 base at J, with 16 bases between the two ends. Germline loops: CDR1 MNHEY, CDR2 SMNVEV (reference sequence). The CDR3 runs 15 residues. CDR3 in DNA: TGTGCCAGCACCCATACTCCCGGAGGTAACTATGGCTACACCTTC. Its translation is CASTHTPGGNYGYTF.

This clone was observed once. This rearrangement joins TRBV15 to TRBJ2-1; unclear D gene. The CDR3 spans 14 residues. The V gene's germline CDR1 is LNHNV and CDR2 YYDKDF (reference sequence). V lost 0 bases and J 8 bases, leaving 11 bases between the germline ends. In DNA, the CDR3 is TGTGCCACCAGCAGAGATAATGAGGATGATGAGCAGTTCTTC. It codes for CATSRDNEDDEQFF.

The chain is built from TRBV12-5 and TRBJ2-7; tentative D call: TRBD1 (5 bases). Trimming cost V 5 bases and J 2 bases, with 13 bases left between them. The V gene's germline CDR1 is LGHNT and CDR2 FRNRAP. The CDR3 is made up of 14 amino acids. CDR3 coding DNA: TGTGCTAGTGGTCCATGGACATCCACCTACGAGCAGTACTTC. Translating it yields CASGPWTSTYEQYF.

The J gene is TRBJ2-7, the V gene TRBV7-9; D call uncertain. Germline lookup yields CDR1 SEHNR and CDR2 FQNEAQ (reference sequence). Trimming stripped 1 base from V and 5 bases from J, with 6 bases between. CDR3 length: 12 amino acids. CDR3 DNA: TGTGCCAGCAGCTTAGGACCGAACGAGCAGTACTTC. Its protein is CASSLGPNEQYF.

This chain connects TRBV5-1 to TRBJ2-7, with a possible D match to TRBD1 (5 bases). The V gene lost 0 bases and the J gene lost 3 bases, with 10 bases spanning the gap. There are 14 residues in the CDR3. Germline-derived CDR1 and CDR2 are SGHRS and YFSETQ. The CDR3: CASSLGGINYEQYF. The DNA of the CDR3 is TGCGCCAGCAGCTTGGGGGGCATCAACTACGAGCAGTACTTC.

This chain uses TRBV27 with TRBJ2-1; D ambiguous. Germline CDR1 and CDR2: MNHEY and SMNVEV (reference sequence). V was trimmed by 3 bases and J by 9 bases, leaving 9 bases between them. The CDR3 is 12 residues long. The CDR3 protein is CASSLLVGEQFF. In DNA form, the CDR3 reads TGTGCCAGCAGTTTGTTAGTGGGTGAGCAGTTCTTC.